Following are 27 T cell receptor beta chains from one sample sequenced in a study of blood T cell repertoires in COVID-19. Using immunoSEQ multiplex PCR, the repertoire was profiled, and TCRdb retains in-frame clones only, with some absent. The table lists about 160,000 clones, around 83% of them singletons. Source material: PBMCs or T cells enriched from blood (not recorded which). These TCRs come from a woman in her 50s in a cohort exposed to, infected with or recovered from COVID-19 (not recorded which).

This clone was observed once. V and J are TRBV15 and TRBJ1-1, with 8 nucleotides matching TRBD1. Germline assignment: CDR1 LNHNV and CDR2 YYDKDF (reference sequence). J lost 2 bases, V lost 5 bases, and 7 bases had no gene match. The CDR3 sequence is 15 residues long. DNA of the CDR3: TGTGCCACCAGCCGACCTACAGGGGGTAACACTGAAGCTTTCTTT. Protein product: CATSRPTGGNTEAFF.

This clone was observed a handful of times. This chain joins TRBV5-1 and TRBJ1-1, with 7 bases that match TRBD1. Germline loops: CDR1 SGHRS, CDR2 YFSETQ. The CDR3 totals 14 residues. After removal of 4 bases from V and 4 bases from J, the junction contained 7 bases not matched to a gene. The CDR3 nucleotides read TGCGCCAGCAGCCCGACAGGGAGCGGCACTGAAGCTTTCTTT. It yields the protein CASSPTGSGTEAFF.

This chain connects TRBV4-1 to TRBJ1-5; the D is unclear. The V end was cut by 1 base, the J end by 3 bases, with 13 bases between. Germline CDR1 MGHRA, CDR2 YSYEKL. The CDR3 length is 16 residues. Written as DNA, the CDR3 is TGCGCCAGCAGCCAAGGTAAGGACCGGGACAATCAGCCCCAGCATTTT. It specifies CASSQGKDRDNQPQHF.

The rearrangement uses TRBV9 and TRBJ2-3; 7 bases line up with TRBD1. Germline CDR1 SGDLS, CDR2 YYNGEE. V trimming: 4 bases; J trimming: 4 bases; junction bases outside the gene matches: 3. CDR3 length equals 13 residues. CDR3 bases: TGTGCCAGCAGCCAGACAGGGTCAGATACGCAGTATTTT. Translated, it gives CASSQTGSDTQYF.

This rearrangement joins TRBV18 to TRBJ1-1, with a tentative D call TRBD1 (5 bases). The length of the CDR3 is 16 residues. V lost 3 bases and J 1 base, leaving 15 bases between the germline ends. The germline CDR1 and CDR2 sequences are KGHSH and LQKENI. As DNA, the CDR3 is TGTGCCAGCTCACCGGGACCCAACGGGGGGAACACTGAAGCTTTCTTT. Its translation is CASSPGPNGGNTEAFF.

CDR3 nucleotides: TGTGCCAGCCATCATCGCAGGGGGAGCTCCTACGAGCAGTACTTC. It yields the protein CASHHRRGSSYEQYF. The chain uses TRBV28 and TRBJ2-7; 7 bases line up with TRBD1. This CDR3 contains 15 residues. Trimming cost V 8 bases and J 0 bases; bases outside gene matches: 10. Germline values: CDR1 MDHEN, CDR2 SYDVKM.

About this clone: At one boundary the junction diverges from the germline segment, which might be a read error. This chain links TRBV27 with TRBJ2-3; 8 bases agree with TRBD1. The CDR3 loop spans 17 amino acids. The germline V gene encodes CDR1 MNHEY and CDR2 SMNVEV (reference sequence). In DNA, the CDR3 is TGTGCCAGCAGTTTACGCGGAGTAGGCGGACAGGGTTTTATCCTAGCCTTT. Translating it yields CASSLRGVGGQGFILAF.

The V call is TRBV5-4, the J call TRBJ2-1; 7 bases align to TRBD2. Germline CDR1 reads SGHNT; CDR2 reads YYREEE (reference sequence). This CDR3 has 15 amino acids. The trim removed 3 bases at V and 5 bases at J, leaving 8 bases unmatched. The CDR3 protein is CASSWAGELDNEQFF. CDR3 nucleotide sequence: TGTGCCAGCAGCTGGGCGGGAGAATTGGACAATGAGCAGTTCTTC.

This chain joins TRBV7-8 and TRBJ1-3; D might be TRBD1 (6 bases). CDR1 and CDR2 from the germline V gene are SGHVS and FQNEAQ. The germline V and J ends were trimmed by 5 bases and 0 bases, with 14 bases remaining between them. The CDR3 runs 16 residues. The CDR3 region has the DNA TGTGCCAGCAGCCGAGACAGGTACAACTCTGGAAACACCATATATTTT. Translation gives CASSRDRYNSGNTIYF.

The chain links TRBV5-1 to TRBJ1-6, with TRBD1 as a possible D gene (5 bases). The CDR3 has 13 residues. Germline CDR1 and CDR2: SGHRS and YFSETQ. Trimming pared 5 bases from V and 14 bases from J, leaving 17 bases between. CDR3 DNA sequence: TGCGCCAGCAGTGCCTCTTTTGGGGGGGCCCTCCACTTT. This encodes CASSASFGGALHF.

Only a few counts were recorded for this clone. V usage is TRBV21-1 and J usage is TRBJ1-2; the D call of TRBD1 is as the table states it, not checked on the DNA. TRBV21-1 is termed a pseudogene. The CDR3 runs to 15 residues. In nucleotides, the CDR3 is TGTGCCAGCAGCAAAGCGCAGGGGGCTAACTATGGCTACACCTTC. Translated: CASSKAQGANYGYTF.

The chain links TRBV4-3 to TRBJ1-5, with 8 bases matching TRBD1. This CDR3 has 16 residues. Germline values: CDR1 LGHNA, CDR2 YSLEER. After removal of 0 bases from V and 9 bases from J, the junction contained 10 bases not matched to a gene. The CDR3 DNA is TGCGCCAGCAGCCAAGACAGGGGACAGGTCCTAAGGCCCCAGCATTTT. Residues: CASSQDRGQVLRPQHF.

The V gene is TRBV15, the J gene TRBJ1-1; 7 bases agree with TRBD1. The CDR3 runs 14 residues. V trimming: 8 bases; J trimming: 4 bases; junction bases outside the gene matches: 10. Germline V gene sequence: CDR1 LNHNV, CDR2 YYDKDF (reference sequence). The CDR3 reads CATLKTGSTTEAFF. For the CDR3, the DNA is TGTGCCACCCTTAAGACAGGGAGTACCACTGAAGCTTTCTTT. The full variable domain, completed using reference TRBV15 and TRBJ1-1, is DAMVIQNPRYQVTQFGKPVTLSCSQTLNHNVMYWYQQKSSQAPKLLFHYYDKDFNNEADTPDNFQSRRPNTSFCFLDIRSPGLGDTAMYLCATLKTGSTTEAFFGQGTRLTVV.

J is TRBJ2-3 and V is TRBV7-9, with D tentatively TRBD2 (5 bases). This CDR3 region has 16 residues. Germline V lookup: CDR1 SEHNR, CDR2 FQNEAQ (reference sequence). Trimming stripped 5 bases from V and 0 bases from J, with 15 bases between. The DNA of the CDR3 is TGTGCCAGCAGCGCTGCGGGCCGGTCTAGCACAGATACGCAGTATTTT. It specifies CASSAAGRSSTDTQYF.

The rearrangement uses TRBV2 and TRBJ1-2; D is ambiguous. Germline lookup yields CDR1 SNHLY and CDR2 FYNNEI. This CDR3 has 11 residues. Trimming took 4 bases from V and 8 from J, leaving 8 bases between them. CDR3 nucleotides: TGTGCCAGCAGTGTAGAACTGGGCTACACCTTC. Its translation: CASSVELGYTF.

This chain joins TRBV6-5 and TRBJ1-6, with D possibly matching TRBD1 (6 bases). The CDR3 is made up of 15 amino acids. The germline gives CDR1 MNHEY, CDR2 SVGAGI. V was cut by 0 bases and J by 7 bases, with 10 bases left in between. Written as DNA, the CDR3 is TGTGCCAGCAGTTACTCGAGGGGGGGCAATTCACCCCTCCACTTT. Translation gives CASSYSRGGNSPLHF.

The chain's CDR3 is CASSPWGASLAYEQYF. The CDR3 bases are TGTGCCAGCAGTCCCTGGGGAGCCAGTTTAGCTTACGAGCAGTACTTC. The J gene is TRBJ2-7, the V gene TRBV28; TRBD2 might be the D (5 bases). The CDR3 contains 16 residues. V lost 5 bases to trimming and J lost 4 bases, with 21 bases between them. Germline CDR1 is MDHEN and CDR2 is SYDVKM.

The chain recombines TRBV10-1 with TRBJ2-2; TRBD2 aligns across 7 bases. The CDR3 covers 14 residues. Germline V gives CDR1 WNHNN, CDR2 SYGVQD (reference sequence). The V gene end was trimmed by 8 bases and the J gene end by 1 base; junction bases not matched to a gene: 4. The CDR3 nucleotides are TGCGCCAGCCCCCTAGCGGAGAACACCGGGGAGCTGTTTTTT. It translates to CASPLAENTGELFF.

The rearrangement links TRBV10-1 to TRBJ1-1, with TRBD1 matching over 12 bases. Germline CDR1 reads WNHNN; CDR2 reads SYGVQD (reference sequence). The CDR3 is 15 amino acids. The J segment lost 6 bases and the V segment lost 0 bases, leaving 2 bases of the junction unmatched. The CDR3 spells CASSESGQGAPEAFF. In nucleotides, the CDR3 is TGCGCCAGCAGTGAGTCGGGACAGGGGGCACCTGAAGCTTTCTTT.

The CDR3 DNA reads TGTGCCAGCAGCGTCAGAACAGGGGGAACCTACGAGCAGTACTTC. Amino acids: CASSVRTGGTYEQYF. The gene calls are TRBV6-1 and TRBJ2-7; 8 bases align to TRBD1. The V gene end was trimmed by 6 bases and the J gene end by 2 bases; junction bases not matched to a gene: 9. Germline assignment: CDR1 MNHNS and CDR2 SASEGT. This CDR3 is 15 amino acids long.

The chain recombines TRBV27 with TRBJ1-5; no reliable D call. In germline, CDR1 is MNHEY, CDR2 SMNVEV (reference sequence). Between the trimmed V and J ends, which lost 5 bases and 4 bases, there was a span of 3 bases. CDR3 length: 11 amino acids. The CDR3 protein is CASSPNQPQHF. As DNA, the CDR3 is TGTGCCAGCAGTCCAAATCAGCCCCAGCATTTT.

CDR3 amino acids: CASTTEGRRGYTF. The CDR3 bases are TGTGCCAGCACCACTGAGGGCAGGCGGGGCTACACCTTC. The chain uses TRBV28 and TRBJ1-2, with D hard to call. The CDR3 is 13 amino acids. V was pared by 7 bases and J by 8 bases, with 17 bases between. Germline loops: CDR1 MDHEN, CDR2 SYDVKM.

This clone was seen a single time. The CDR3 loop is CASSLGGASTDTQYF. The CDR3 region has the DNA TGTGCCAGCAGCTTAGGGGGCGCTAGCACAGATACGCAGTATTTT. The rearrangement uses TRBV5-4 and TRBJ2-3; the match to TRBD1 covers 7 bases. Germline V gene data show CDR1 as SGHNT and CDR2 as YYREEE (reference sequence). The CDR3 spans 15 residues. J was trimmed by 0 bases and V by 2 bases; bases with no gene match: 3.

The rearrangement joins TRBV19 to TRBJ2-7, with 7 bases that match TRBD2. The CDR3 totals 13 residues. CDR1 is LNHDA and CDR2 is SQIVND in the germline V gene (reference sequence). Unmatched junction bases numbered 6, after V lost 10 bases and J lost 0 bases. The CDR3 reads CANTSVSSYEQYF. CDR3 in DNA: TGTGCCAACACTAGCGTATCCTCCTACGAGCAGTACTTC.

V and J are TRBV28 and TRBJ1-5, with a tentative D call TRBD1 (6 bases). V was clipped by 2 bases and J by 3 bases, with 8 bases between them. The germline V gene encodes CDR1 MDHEN and CDR2 SYDVKM. The CDR3 extends over 14 amino acids. The CDR3 DNA is TGTGCCAGCAGTTTACCAGGGGCCAATCAGCCCCAGCATTTT. This sequence encodes CASSLPGANQPQHF.

The chain recombines TRBV9 with TRBJ2-2; 7 positions agree with TRBD1. CDR3 length: 15 amino acids. From germline, CDR1 is SGDLS and CDR2 YYNGEE. After removal of 4 bases from V and 1 base from J, the junction contained 4 bases not matched to a gene. The CDR3 nucleotides are TGTGCCAGCAGCTTCAGACAGGGGAACACCGGGGAGCTGTTTTTT. Amino acids: CASSFRQGNTGELFF.

This clone was recorded a few times. V is TRBV4-2 and J is TRBJ1-3; no reliable D call. The CDR3 runs to 19 residues. The germline V gene has CDR1 LGHNA and CDR2 YNFKEQ. Trimming removed 4 bases from V and 4 bases from J, with 26 bases in between. CDR3 loop: CASSRVGRGVRDPGNTIYF. As DNA, the CDR3 is TGTGCCAGCAGCCGCGTCGGAAGAGGTGTCCGAGACCCAGGAAACACCATATATTTT.